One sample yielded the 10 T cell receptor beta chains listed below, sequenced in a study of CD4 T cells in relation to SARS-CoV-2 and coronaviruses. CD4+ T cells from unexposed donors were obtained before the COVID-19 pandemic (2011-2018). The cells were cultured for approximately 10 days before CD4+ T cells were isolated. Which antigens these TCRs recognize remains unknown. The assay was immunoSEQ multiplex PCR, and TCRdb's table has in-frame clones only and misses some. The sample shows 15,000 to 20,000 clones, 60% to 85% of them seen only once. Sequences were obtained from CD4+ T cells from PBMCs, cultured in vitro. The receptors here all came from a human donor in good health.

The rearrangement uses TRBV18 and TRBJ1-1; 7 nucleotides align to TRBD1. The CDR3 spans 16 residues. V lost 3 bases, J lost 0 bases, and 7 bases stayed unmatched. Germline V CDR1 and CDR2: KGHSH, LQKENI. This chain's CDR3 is CASSPSGQVMNTEAFF. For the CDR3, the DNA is TGTGCCAGCTCACCTTCTGGACAGGTGATGAACACTGAAGCTTTCTTT.

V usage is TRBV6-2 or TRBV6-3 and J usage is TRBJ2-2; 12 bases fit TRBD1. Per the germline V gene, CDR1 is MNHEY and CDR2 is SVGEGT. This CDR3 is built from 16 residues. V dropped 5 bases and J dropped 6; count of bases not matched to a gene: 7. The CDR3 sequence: CASSTSGTGGSGELFF. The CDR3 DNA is TGTGCCAGCAGTACGTCCGGGACAGGGGGCTCCGGGGAGCTGTTTTTT.

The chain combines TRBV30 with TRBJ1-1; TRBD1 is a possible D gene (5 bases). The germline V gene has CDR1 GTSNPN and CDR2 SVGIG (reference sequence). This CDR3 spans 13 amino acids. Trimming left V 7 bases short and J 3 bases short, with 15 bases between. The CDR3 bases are TGTGCCTCCCGTTCGGACACCTACACTGAAGCTTTCTTT. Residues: CASRSDTYTEAFF.

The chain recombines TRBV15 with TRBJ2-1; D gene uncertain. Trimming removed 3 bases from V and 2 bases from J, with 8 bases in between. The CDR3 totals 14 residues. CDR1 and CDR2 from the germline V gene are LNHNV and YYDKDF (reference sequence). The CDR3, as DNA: TGTGCCACCAGCAGTGGGTGGACCTACAATGAGCAGTTCTTC. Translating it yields CATSSGWTYNEQFF.

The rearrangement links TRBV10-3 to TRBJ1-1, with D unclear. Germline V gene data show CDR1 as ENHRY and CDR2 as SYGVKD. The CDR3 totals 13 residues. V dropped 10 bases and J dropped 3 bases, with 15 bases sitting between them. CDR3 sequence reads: CATSTPEDTEAFF. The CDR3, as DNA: TGTGCCACTTCTACACCGGAGGACACTGAAGCTTTCTTT.

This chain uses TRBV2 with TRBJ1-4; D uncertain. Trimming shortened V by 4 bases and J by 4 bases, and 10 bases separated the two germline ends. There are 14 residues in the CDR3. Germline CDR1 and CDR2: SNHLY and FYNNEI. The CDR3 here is CASSVRSDNEKLFF. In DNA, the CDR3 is TGTGCCAGCAGTGTACGGTCAGATAATGAAAAACTGTTTTTT.

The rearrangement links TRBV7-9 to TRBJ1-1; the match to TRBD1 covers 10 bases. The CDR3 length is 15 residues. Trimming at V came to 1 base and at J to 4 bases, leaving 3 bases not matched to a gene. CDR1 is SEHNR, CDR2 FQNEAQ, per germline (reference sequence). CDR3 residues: CASSLGTGGGTEAFF. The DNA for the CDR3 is TGTGCCAGCAGCTTAGGGACAGGGGGTGGCACTGAAGCTTTCTTT.

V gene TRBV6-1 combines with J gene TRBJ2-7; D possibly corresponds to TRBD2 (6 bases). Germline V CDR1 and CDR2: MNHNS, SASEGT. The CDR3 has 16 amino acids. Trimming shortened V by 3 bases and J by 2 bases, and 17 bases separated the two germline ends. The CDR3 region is CASSESVGSGPYEQYF. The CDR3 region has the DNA TGTGCCAGCAGTGAGAGTGTGGGTAGCGGACCCTACGAGCAGTACTTC.

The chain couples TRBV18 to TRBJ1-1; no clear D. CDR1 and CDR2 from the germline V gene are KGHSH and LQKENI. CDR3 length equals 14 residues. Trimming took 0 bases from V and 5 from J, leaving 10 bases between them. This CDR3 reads CASSPPKGQTEAFF. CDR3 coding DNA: TGTGCCAGCTCACCACCAAAGGGTCAAACTGAAGCTTTCTTT.

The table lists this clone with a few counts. The CDR3 is CATAGGDTDTQYF. DNA for the CDR3: TGTGCCACCGCCGGAGGAGACACAGATACGCAGTATTTT. The chain recombines TRBV6-4 with TRBJ2-3, with D tentatively TRBD2 (5 bases). Germline-derived CDR1 and CDR2 are MRHNA and SNTAGT. V was cut by 10 bases and J by 2 bases, with 13 bases left in between. The CDR3 length is 13 residues.